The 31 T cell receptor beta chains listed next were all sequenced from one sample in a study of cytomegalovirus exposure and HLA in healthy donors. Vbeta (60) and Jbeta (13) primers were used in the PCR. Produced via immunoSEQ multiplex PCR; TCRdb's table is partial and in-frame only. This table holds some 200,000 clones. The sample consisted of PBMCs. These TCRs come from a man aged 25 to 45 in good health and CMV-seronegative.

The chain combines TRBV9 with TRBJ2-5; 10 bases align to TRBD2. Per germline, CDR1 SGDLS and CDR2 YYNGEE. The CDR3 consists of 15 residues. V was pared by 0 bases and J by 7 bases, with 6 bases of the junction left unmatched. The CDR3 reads CASSVGLAGDGTQYF. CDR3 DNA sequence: TGTGCCAGCAGCGTAGGGCTAGCGGGAGACGGGACCCAGTACTTC.

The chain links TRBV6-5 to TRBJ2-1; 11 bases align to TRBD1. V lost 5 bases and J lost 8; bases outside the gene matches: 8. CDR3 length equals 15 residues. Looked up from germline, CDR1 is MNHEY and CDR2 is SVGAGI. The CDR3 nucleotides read TGTGCCAGCAGTCACGGGGGACAGGGGGGCGATGAGCAGTTCTTC. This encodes CASSHGGQGGDEQFF.

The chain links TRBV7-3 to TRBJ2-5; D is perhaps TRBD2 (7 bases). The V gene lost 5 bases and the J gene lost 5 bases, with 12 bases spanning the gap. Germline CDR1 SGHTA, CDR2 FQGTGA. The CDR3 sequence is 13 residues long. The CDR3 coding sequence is TGTGCCAGCAGCGGGGGGGGGCTGGAGACCCAGTACTTC. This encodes CASSGGGLETQYF.

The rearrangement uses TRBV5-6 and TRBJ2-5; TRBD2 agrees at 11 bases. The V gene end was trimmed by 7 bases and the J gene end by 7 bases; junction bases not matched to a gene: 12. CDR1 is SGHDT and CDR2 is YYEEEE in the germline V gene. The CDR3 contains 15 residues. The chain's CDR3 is CASGVGTSGLGTQYF. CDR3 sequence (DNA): TGTGCCAGCGGAGTCGGGACTAGCGGTCTTGGGACCCAGTACTTC.

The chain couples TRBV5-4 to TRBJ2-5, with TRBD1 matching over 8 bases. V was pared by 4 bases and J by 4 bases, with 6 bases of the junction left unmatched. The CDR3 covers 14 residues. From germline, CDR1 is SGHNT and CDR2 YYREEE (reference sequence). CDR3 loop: CASSLDQGAETQYF. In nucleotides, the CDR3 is TGTGCCAGCAGCCTCGATCAGGGGGCAGAGACCCAGTACTTC. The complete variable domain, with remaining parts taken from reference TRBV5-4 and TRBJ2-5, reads ETGVTQSPTHLIKTRGQQVTLRCSSQSGHNTVSWYQQALGQGPQFIFQYYREEENGRGNFPPRFSGLQFPNYSSELNVNALELDDSALYLCASSLDQGAETQYFGPGTRLLVL.

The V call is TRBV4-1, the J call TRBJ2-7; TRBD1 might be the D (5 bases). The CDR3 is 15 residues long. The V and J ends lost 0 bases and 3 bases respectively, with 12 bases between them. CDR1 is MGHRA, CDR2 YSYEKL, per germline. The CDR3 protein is CASSQEQRDSYEQYF. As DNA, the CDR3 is TGCGCCAGCAGCCAAGAGCAAAGAGACAGCTACGAGCAGTACTTC.

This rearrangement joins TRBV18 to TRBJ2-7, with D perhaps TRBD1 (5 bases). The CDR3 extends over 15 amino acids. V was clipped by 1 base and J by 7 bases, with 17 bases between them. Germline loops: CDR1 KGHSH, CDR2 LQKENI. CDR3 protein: CASSPQGAGYREQYF. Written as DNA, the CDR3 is TGTGCCAGCTCACCACAGGGTGCAGGGTATAGGGAGCAGTACTTC.

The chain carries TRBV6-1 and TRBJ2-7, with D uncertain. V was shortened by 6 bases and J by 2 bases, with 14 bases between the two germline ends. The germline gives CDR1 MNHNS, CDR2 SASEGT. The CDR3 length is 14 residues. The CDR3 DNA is TGTGCCAGCAGGGGCTTGGTGGGCACCTACGAGCAGTACTTC. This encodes CASRGLVGTYEQYF.

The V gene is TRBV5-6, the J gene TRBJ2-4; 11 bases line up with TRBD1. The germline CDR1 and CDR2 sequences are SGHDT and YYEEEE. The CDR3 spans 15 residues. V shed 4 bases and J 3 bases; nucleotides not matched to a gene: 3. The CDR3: CASSRDRGGKNIQYF. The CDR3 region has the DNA TGTGCCAGCAGCCGGGACAGGGGGGGCAAAAACATTCAGTACTTC.

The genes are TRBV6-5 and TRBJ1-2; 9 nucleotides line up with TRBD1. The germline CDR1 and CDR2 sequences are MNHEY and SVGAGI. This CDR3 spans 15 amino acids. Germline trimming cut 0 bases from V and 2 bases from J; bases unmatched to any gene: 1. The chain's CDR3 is CASSYSGTGNYGYTF. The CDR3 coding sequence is TGTGCCAGCAGTTACTCGGGGACAGGGAACTATGGCTACACCTTC.

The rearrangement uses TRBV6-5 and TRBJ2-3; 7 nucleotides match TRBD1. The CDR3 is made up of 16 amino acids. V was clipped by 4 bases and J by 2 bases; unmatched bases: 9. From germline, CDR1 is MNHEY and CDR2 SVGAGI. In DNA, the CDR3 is TGTGCCAGCAGTTCTGTTGGACAGGTCTACACAGATACGCAGTATTTT. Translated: CASSSVGQVYTDTQYF.

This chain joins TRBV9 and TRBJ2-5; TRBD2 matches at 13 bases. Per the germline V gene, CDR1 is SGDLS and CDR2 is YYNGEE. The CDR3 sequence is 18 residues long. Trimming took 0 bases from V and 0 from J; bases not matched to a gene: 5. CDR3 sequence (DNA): TGTGCCAGCAGCGTAGGGACTAGCGGGAGTTTAAACCAAGAGACCCAGTACTTC. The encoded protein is CASSVGTSGSLNQETQYF.

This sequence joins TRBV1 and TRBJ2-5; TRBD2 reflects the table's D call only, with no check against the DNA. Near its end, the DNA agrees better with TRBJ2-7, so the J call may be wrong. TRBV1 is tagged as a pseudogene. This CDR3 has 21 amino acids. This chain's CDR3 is CTSSQAPLGLAGGIFFYEQYF. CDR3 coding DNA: TGCACCAGCAGCCAAGCCCCCCTCGGACTAGCGGGGGGGATATTCTTCTACGAGCAGTACTTC.

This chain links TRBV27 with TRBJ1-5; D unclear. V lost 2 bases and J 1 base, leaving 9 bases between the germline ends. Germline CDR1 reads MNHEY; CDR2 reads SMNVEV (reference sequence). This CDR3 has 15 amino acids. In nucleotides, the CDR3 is TGTGCCAGCAGTTTAGGGAGGTTAAGCAATCAGCCCCAGCATTTT. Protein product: CASSLGRLSNQPQHF.

The CDR3 DNA sequence: TGTGCCACCAGCAGCCGCACGACAGGTCTTGACTACACCTTC. This sequence encodes CATSSRTTGLDYTF. The rearrangement uses TRBV15 and TRBJ1-2; weak D call: TRBD1 (6 bases). V lost 3 bases to trimming and J lost 10 bases, with 18 bases between them. Germline V lookup: CDR1 LNHNV, CDR2 YYDKDF (reference sequence). The CDR3 is made up of 14 amino acids.

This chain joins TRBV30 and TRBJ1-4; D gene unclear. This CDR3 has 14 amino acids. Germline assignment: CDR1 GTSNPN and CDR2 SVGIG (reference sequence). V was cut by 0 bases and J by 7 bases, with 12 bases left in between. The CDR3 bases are TGTGCCTGGAGTGTGGGCCTCACGACTGAAAAACTGTTTTTT. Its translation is CAWSVGLTTEKLFF.

This CDR3 reads CSGREPGGIRETQYF. Written as DNA, the CDR3 is TGCAGCGGGAGAGAGCCCGGGGGGATCCGGGAGACCCAGTACTTC. The rearrangement uses TRBV29-1 and TRBJ2-5; 7 positions agree with TRBD2. The V segment lost 7 bases and the J segment 5 bases; nucleotides outside the gene matches: 16. Per germline, CDR1 SQVTM and CDR2 ANQGSEA. The CDR3 sequence is 15 residues long.

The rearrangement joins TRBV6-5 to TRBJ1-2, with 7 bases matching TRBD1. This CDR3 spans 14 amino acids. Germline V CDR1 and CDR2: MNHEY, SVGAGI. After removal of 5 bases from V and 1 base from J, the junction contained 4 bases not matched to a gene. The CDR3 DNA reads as TGTGCCAGCAGTGAACAGGGGAATAACTATGGCTACACCTTC. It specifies CASSEQGNNYGYTF.

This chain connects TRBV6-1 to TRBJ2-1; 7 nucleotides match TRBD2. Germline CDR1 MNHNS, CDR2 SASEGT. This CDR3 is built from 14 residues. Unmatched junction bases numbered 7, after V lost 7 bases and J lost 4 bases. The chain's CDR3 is CASIRLADYNEQFF. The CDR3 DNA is TGTGCCAGCATTAGGCTAGCGGATTACAATGAGCAGTTCTTC.

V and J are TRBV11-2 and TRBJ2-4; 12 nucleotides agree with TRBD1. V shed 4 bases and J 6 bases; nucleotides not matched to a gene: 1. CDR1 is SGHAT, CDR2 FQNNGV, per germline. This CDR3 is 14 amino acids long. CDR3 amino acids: CASSSGQGANIQYF. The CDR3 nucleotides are TGTGCCAGCAGCTCGGGACAGGGGGCAAACATTCAGTACTTC.

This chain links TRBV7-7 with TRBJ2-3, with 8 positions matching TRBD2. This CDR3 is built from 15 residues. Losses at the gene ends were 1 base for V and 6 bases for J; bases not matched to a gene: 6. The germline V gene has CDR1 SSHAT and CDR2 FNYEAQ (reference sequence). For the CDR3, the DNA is TGTGCCAGCAGCTTAGGGCTAGCGGGTTCCGATACGCAGTATTTT. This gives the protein CASSLGLAGSDTQYF.

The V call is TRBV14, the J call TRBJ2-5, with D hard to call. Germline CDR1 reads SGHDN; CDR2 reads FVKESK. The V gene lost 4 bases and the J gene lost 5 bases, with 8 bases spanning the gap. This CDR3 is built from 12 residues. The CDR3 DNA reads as TGTGCCAGCAGCCGTTTCGGGGAGACCCAGTACTTC. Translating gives CASSRFGETQYF.

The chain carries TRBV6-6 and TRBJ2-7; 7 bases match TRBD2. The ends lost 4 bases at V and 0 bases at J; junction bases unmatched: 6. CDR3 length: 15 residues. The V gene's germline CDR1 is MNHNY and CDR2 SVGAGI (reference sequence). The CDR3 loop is CASSSQGGSSYEQYF. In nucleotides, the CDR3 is TGTGCCAGCAGTTCCCAGGGAGGGAGCTCCTACGAGCAGTACTTC.

The CDR3 loop reads CASSSWGDYTQYF. The DNA of the CDR3 is TGTGCCAGCAGTAGCTGGGGGGACTATACGCAGTATTTT. The chain joins TRBV2 to TRBJ2-3; tentative D call: TRBD2 (6 bases). Trimming took off 5 bases at V and 7 bases at J, with 13 bases between the two ends. CDR3 length: 13 amino acids. Germline loops: CDR1 SNHLY, CDR2 FYNNEI.

The CDR3 DNA reads TGTGCCAGCAGCTTAGAGAGGAACACTGAAGCTTTCTTT. It is translated as CASSLERNTEAFF. V and J are TRBV13 and TRBJ1-1; no firm D call. Germline values: CDR1 PRHDT, CDR2 FYEKMQ (reference sequence). CDR3 size: 13 residues. V lost 1 base and J 1 base, leaving 4 bases between the germline ends.

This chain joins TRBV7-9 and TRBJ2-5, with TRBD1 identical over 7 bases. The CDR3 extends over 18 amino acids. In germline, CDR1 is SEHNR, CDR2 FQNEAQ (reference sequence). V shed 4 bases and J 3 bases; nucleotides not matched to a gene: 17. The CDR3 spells CASSWDPYRGLEEETQYF. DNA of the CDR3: TGTGCCAGCAGCTGGGATCCTTACAGGGGATTGGAGGAAGAGACCCAGTACTTC.

Written as DNA, the CDR3 is TGTGCCAGCAGTCTTACAGGGGATAGCAATCAGCCCCAGCATTTT. This encodes CASSLTGDSNQPQHF. This chain links TRBV27 with TRBJ1-5; TRBD1 agrees at 7 bases. Germline-derived CDR1 and CDR2 are MNHEY and SMNVEV (reference sequence). J lost 0 bases, V lost 5 bases, and 4 bases had no gene match. The CDR3 totals 15 residues.

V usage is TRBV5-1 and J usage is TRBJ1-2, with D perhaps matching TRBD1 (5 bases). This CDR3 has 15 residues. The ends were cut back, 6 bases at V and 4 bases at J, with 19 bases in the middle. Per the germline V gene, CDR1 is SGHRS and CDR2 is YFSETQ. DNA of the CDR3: TGCGCCAGCAATGAGGCAGGGAAAGTCGGCTATGGCTACACCTTC. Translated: CASNEAGKVGYGYTF.

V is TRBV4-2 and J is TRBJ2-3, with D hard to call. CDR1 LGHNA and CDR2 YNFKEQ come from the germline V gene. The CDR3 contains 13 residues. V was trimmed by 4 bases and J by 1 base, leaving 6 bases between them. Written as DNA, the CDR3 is TGTGCCAGCAGCCCGCCGGGCACAGATACGCAGTATTTT. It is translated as CASSPPGTDTQYF.

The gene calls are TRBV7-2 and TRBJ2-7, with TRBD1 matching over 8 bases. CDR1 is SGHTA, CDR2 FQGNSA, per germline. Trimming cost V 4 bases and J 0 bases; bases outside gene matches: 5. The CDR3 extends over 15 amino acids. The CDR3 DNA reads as TGTGCCAGCAGCTCGACAGGGGAAGGCTCCTACGAGCAGTACTTC. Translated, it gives CASSSTGEGSYEQYF. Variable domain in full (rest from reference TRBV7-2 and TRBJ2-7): GAGVSQSPSNKVTEKGKDVELRCDPISGHTALYWYRQSLGQGLEFLIYFQGNSAPDKSGLPSDRFSAERTGGSVSTLTIQRTQQEDSAVYLCASSSTGEGSYEQYFGPGTRLTVT.

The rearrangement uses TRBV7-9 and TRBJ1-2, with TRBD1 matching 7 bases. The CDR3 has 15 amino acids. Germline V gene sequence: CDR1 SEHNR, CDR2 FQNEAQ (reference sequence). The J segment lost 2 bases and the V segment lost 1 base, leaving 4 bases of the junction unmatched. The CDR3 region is CASSLGDSLNYGYTF. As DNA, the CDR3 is TGTGCCAGCAGCTTAGGGGACAGCCTGAACTATGGCTACACCTTC.